These T cell receptor beta chains were read from a single sample in a study of CD8 T cells in ankylosing spondylitis. TCRdb passed the 5' RACE reads through MiXCR, listing each CDR3 protein once. This table has 40,000 to 55,000 distinct CDR3 sequences, less than 8.5% appearing once. The source material was blood, either unsorted or a sorted T cell fraction (not recorded which). The receptors were sampled from a female donor with ankylosing spondylitis or in good health (not recorded which). CDR3s include the opening cysteine and the closing phenylalanine or tryptophan. The D gene is left open where the match is weak. Size values are once, few and many counts, or a class for expanded clones, and some rows have none.

CDR3 DNA: TGTGCCATCGGACAGGGCGGGGAGACCCAGTACTTC; CDR3 protein: CAIGQGGETQYF; D gene: TRBD1; J gene: TRBJ2-5; clone size: many; V gene: TRBV10-3
CDR3 DNA: TGTGCCAGCAGTGATGGTAGCGGGGGGGCGTGGCAGTTCTTC; CDR3 protein: CASSDGSGGAWQFF; D gene: TRBD2; J gene: TRBJ2-1; clone size: many; V gene: TRBV2
CDR3 DNA: TGTGCCAGCTCACCCACGCTGGGCTACAATGAGCAGTTCTTC; CDR3 protein: CASSPTLGYNEQFF; D gene: .; J gene: TRBJ2-1; clone size: many; V gene: TRBV18
CDR3 DNA: TGCAGTGCTAGAGCAGGGCTCACTGAAGCTTTCTTT; CDR3 protein: CSARAGLTEAFF; D gene: .; J gene: TRBJ1-1; clone size: many; V gene: TRBV20-1
CDR3 DNA: TGCGCCAGCAGCTCCGTTGGCGAGACCCAGTACTTC; CDR3 protein: CASSSVGETQYF; D gene: .; J gene: TRBJ2-5; clone size: many; V gene: TRBV5-1
CDR3 DNA: TGTGCCAGCAGCACACTCCACAGGGGAGGGGTTTCAGATACGCAGTATTTT; CDR3 protein: CASSTLHRGGVSDTQYF; D gene: .; J gene: TRBJ2-3; clone size: many; V gene: TRBV5-6
CDR3 DNA: TGTGCCTGGAGGAGGCCTGAGGGAAAACTGTTTTTT; CDR3 protein: CAWRRPEGKLFF; D gene: .; J gene: TRBJ1-4; clone size: many; V gene: TRBV30
CDR3 DNA: TGTGCCAGCAGCCCCCTAGCCAACACTGAAGCTTTCTTT; CDR3 protein: CASSPLANTEAFF; D gene: .; J gene: TRBJ1-1; clone size: many; V gene: TRBV5-5
CDR3 DNA: TGTGCCAGCAGTACCCGACAGGGGTGGGCGATTGAGCAGTTCTTC; CDR3 protein: CASSTRQGWAIEQFF; D gene: TRBD1; J gene: TRBJ2-1; clone size: .; V gene: TRBV6-2/TRBV6-3
CDR3 DNA: TGCGCCAGCAGCTTGGGGGGGCGGGGTGAAGCTTTCTTT; CDR3 protein: CASSLGGRGEAFF; D gene: .; J gene: TRBJ1-1; clone size: many; V gene: TRBV5-1
CDR3 DNA: TGTGCCAGCAGCCGTAGCGGAAACACAGATACGCAGTATTTT; CDR3 protein: CASSRSGNTDTQYF; D gene: .; J gene: TRBJ2-3; clone size: .; V gene: TRBV7-2
CDR3 DNA: TGTGCCAGCAGCCGAGTGAGGGAGGGGTGCCCCTACACCTTC; CDR3 protein: CASSRVREGCPYTF; D gene: .; J gene: TRBJ1-2; clone size: many; V gene: TRBV7-2
CDR3 DNA: TGCAGCGTTATTGGGTACAATGAGCAGTTCTTC; CDR3 protein: CSVIGYNEQFF; D gene: .; J gene: TRBJ2-1; clone size: many; V gene: TRBV29-1
CDR3 DNA: TGCGCCAGCAGCTTGGGACTAGCGGGGACAGATACGCAGTATTTT; CDR3 protein: CASSLGLAGTDTQYF; D gene: TRBD2; J gene: TRBJ2-3; clone size: many; V gene: TRBV5-1
CDR3 DNA: TGTGCCAGCAGTTCAAGACAGGGGGTGCCTGAAGCTTTCTTT; CDR3 protein: CASSSRQGVPEAFF; D gene: TRBD1; J gene: TRBJ1-1; clone size: many; V gene: TRBV12-3/TRBV12-4
CDR3 DNA: TGTGCCAGCAGCTCCGGATACAGGGGTGGGACTGAAGCTTTCTTT; CDR3 protein: CASSSGYRGGTEAFF; D gene: TRBD1; J gene: TRBJ1-1; clone size: few; V gene: TRBV7-9
CDR3 DNA: TGCAGTGCTAGAAGGTCTGGGAATGAAAAACTGTTTTTT; CDR3 protein: CSARRSGNEKLFF; D gene: .; J gene: TRBJ1-4; clone size: many; V gene: TRBV20-1
CDR3 DNA: TGTGCCAGCAGCCGGCGGGACAGGGAGCCAAAACTGTTTTTT; CDR3 protein: CASSRRDREPKLFF; D gene: TRBD1; J gene: TRBJ1-4; clone size: many; V gene: TRBV5-5